A single sample is the source of the 25 T cell receptor beta chains below, sequenced in a study of blood T cell repertoires in COVID-19. The table came from immunoSEQ multiplex PCR; TCRdb's copy has only in-frame clones and leaves some out. The sample consists of a few hundred thousand clones, roughly 89% of them appearing once. The sequenced material came from peripheral blood. All receptors derive from a woman aged 25 to 39 with COVID-19, enrolled during active disease.

This chain connects TRBV19 to TRBJ2-6; D is possibly TRBD2 (7 bases). The V end lost 6 bases, the J end lost 2 bases, and 17 bases lay between the germline ends. Looked up from germline, CDR1 is LNHDA and CDR2 is SQIVND (reference sequence). The CDR3 extends over 17 amino acids. CDR3 in amino acids: CASSQRGAEAGANVLTF. DNA for the CDR3: TGTGCCAGTAGCCAACGGGGGGCGGAGGCTGGGGCCAACGTCCTGACTTTC.

V and J are TRBV7-2 and TRBJ2-7; perhaps TRBD2 as D (5 bases). Trimming left V 3 bases short and J 3 bases short, with 18 bases between. Germline-derived CDR1 and CDR2 are SGHTA and FQGNSA. The CDR3 is 16 amino acids. For the CDR3, the DNA is TGTGCCAGCAGCTTTCTCCCAGAGGGAAGGGTCTACGAGCAGTACTTC. It specifies CASSFLPEGRVYEQYF.

Note on this clone: Within the sample, other DNA sequences also encode this same CDR3. The chain recombines TRBV2 with TRBJ1-1, with 7 bases identical to TRBD1. The germline V gene has CDR1 SNHLY and CDR2 FYNNEI. V lost 5 bases to trimming and J lost 1 base; unmatched junction nucleotides: 1. CDR3 length: 13 residues. The CDR3, as DNA: TGTGCCAGCAGTCGACAGGGGAACACTGAAGCTTTCTTT. It encodes CASSRQGNTEAFF.

This clone was seen a few times. The V gene is TRBV5-4, the J gene TRBJ2-1; 7 bases line up with TRBD1. Germline CDR1 reads SGHNT; CDR2 reads YYREEE (reference sequence). The V gene end was trimmed by 3 bases and the J gene end by 0 bases; junction bases not matched to a gene: 6. The CDR3 has 16 residues. The CDR3 loop reads CASSSPTGSSYNEQFF. The CDR3 DNA is TGTGCCAGCAGCTCCCCGACAGGGAGCTCCTACAATGAGCAGTTCTTC.

The J gene is TRBJ1-1, the V gene TRBV24-1, with TRBD1 matching 8 bases. Unmatched junction bases numbered 3, after V lost 3 bases and J lost 7 bases. The CDR3 loop spans 13 amino acids. The germline CDR1 and CDR2 sequences are KGHDR and SFDVKD. DNA for the CDR3: TGTGCCACCAGTGATCCTGGACAGGGTGAAGCTTTCTTT. Protein sequence: CATSDPGQGEAFF.

The chain couples TRBV7-9 to TRBJ2-1, with TRBD2 matching 8 bases. V was clipped by 5 bases and J by 0 bases; unmatched bases: 9. CDR1 and CDR2 from the germline V gene are SEHNR and FQNEAQ (reference sequence). This CDR3 contains 17 residues. CDR3 loop: CASSLWTSLSSYNEQFF. CDR3 nucleotides: TGTGCCAGCAGCCTTTGGACTAGCCTAAGCTCCTACAATGAGCAGTTCTTC.

The chain has TRBV24-1 and TRBJ2-1, with a weak D call TRBD1 (5 bases). Germline values: CDR1 KGHDR, CDR2 SFDVKD. V dropped 4 bases and J dropped 10 bases, with 13 bases sitting between them. The CDR3 consists of 13 residues. The chain's CDR3 is CATSDQGLREQFF. In DNA, the CDR3 is TGTGCCACCAGTGACCAGGGATTGCGAGAGCAGTTCTTC.

The V and J genes are TRBV9 and TRBJ2-3; D possibly corresponds to TRBD2 (5 bases). The CDR3 runs to 15 residues. Trimming stripped 1 base from V and 8 bases from J, with 17 bases between. Germline-derived CDR1 and CDR2 are SGDLS and YYNGEE. The CDR3 is CASSVYQAPRGTQYF. For the CDR3, the DNA is TGTGCCAGCAGCGTATACCAGGCTCCCCGGGGTACGCAGTATTTT.

CDR3 amino acids: CASSLQQGARGEQYF. CDR3 DNA: TGTGCCAGTAGCCTCCAACAGGGGGCGCGTGGGGAGCAGTACTTC. This chain uses TRBV19 with TRBJ2-7; 9 positions agree with TRBD1. V shed 6 bases, J shed 7 bases, and the junction held 13 bases outside the gene matches. Germline V gene data show CDR1 as LNHDA and CDR2 as SQIVND (reference sequence). CDR3 length: 15 amino acids.

This chain uses TRBV28 with TRBJ1-5; TRBD1 matches at 9 bases. This CDR3 has 14 residues. Germline V gives CDR1 MDHEN, CDR2 SYDVKM. The ends lost 6 bases at V and 4 bases at J; junction bases unmatched: 4. CDR3 bases: TGTGCCAGCAGCACGGGACAGGGAAATCAGCCCCAGCATTTT. It encodes CASSTGQGNQPQHF.

The J gene is TRBJ1-1, the V gene TRBV6-2 or TRBV6-3; TRBD1 matches 9 bases. This CDR3 comprises 15 residues. V dropped 2 bases and J dropped 1; count of bases not matched to a gene: 2. Per the germline V gene, CDR1 is MNHEY and CDR2 is SVGEGT. In nucleotides, the CDR3 is TGTGCCAGCAGTTACGCGGGACAGGGGAACACTGAAGCTTTCTTT. The encoded protein is CASSYAGQGNTEAFF.

The chain employs TRBV5-6 and TRBJ1-3, with D possibly TRBD1 on 6 matching bases. The V end lost 3 bases, the J end lost 0 bases, and 10 bases lay between the germline ends. The CDR3 is 15 amino acids. CDR1 is SGHDT, CDR2 YYEEEE, per germline. DNA for the CDR3: TGTGCCAGCAGCTCCCTGACAGGCTCTGGAAACACCATATATTTT. Translation gives CASSSLTGSGNTIYF.

This clone was seen a handful of times. The CDR3 protein is CASSLQGTGNTIYF. The CDR3 DNA is TGTGCCAGCTCACTACAGGGGACTGGAAACACCATATATTTT. This chain uses TRBV18 with TRBJ1-3; the match to TRBD1 covers 7 bases. From germline, CDR1 is KGHSH and CDR2 LQKENI. CDR3 length: 14 residues. Trimming at V came to 4 bases and at J to 2 bases, leaving 2 bases not matched to a gene.

The CDR3 reads CASTGGLYNEQFF. Written as DNA, the CDR3 is TGTGCCAGTACGGGGGGCCTCTACAATGAGCAGTTCTTC. The rearrangement uses TRBV19 and TRBJ2-1; tentatively, D is TRBD2 (7 bases). CDR3 length equals 13 residues. From germline, CDR1 is LNHDA and CDR2 SQIVND (reference sequence). The germline V and J ends were trimmed by 7 bases and 3 bases, with 10 bases remaining between them.

The chain has TRBV6-5 and TRBJ1-1, with a weak D call TRBD1 (5 bases). The V gene lost 6 bases and the J gene lost 1 base, with 15 bases spanning the gap. The germline V gene has CDR1 MNHEY and CDR2 SVGAGI. The CDR3 spans 15 residues. This CDR3 reads CASRPPGIKNTEAFF. CDR3 nucleotide sequence: TGTGCCAGCAGACCTCCAGGGATTAAGAACACTGAAGCTTTCTTT.

The J gene is TRBJ1-2, the V gene TRBV7-8; TRBD1 is a possible D gene (5 bases). The CDR3 is 14 residues long. Germline CDR1 reads SGHVS; CDR2 reads FQNEAQ. V was clipped by 4 bases and J by 4 bases, with 13 bases between them. DNA for the CDR3: TGTGCCAGCAGCTCCCAAGGGGCTCCCTATGGCTACACCTTC. This translates into CASSSQGAPYGYTF. Using reference TRBV7-8 and TRBJ1-2 for the parts outside the CDR3, the full variable domain is GAGVSQSPRYKVAKRGQDVALRCDPISGHVSLFWYQQALGQGPEFLTYFQNEAQLDKSGLPSDRFFAERPEGSVSTLKIQRTQQEDSAVYLCASSSQGAPYGYTFGSGTRLTVV.

The V gene is TRBV27, the J gene TRBJ1-2; 11 nucleotides agree with TRBD1. J was trimmed by 4 bases and V by 6 bases; bases with no gene match: 4. CDR3 length: 14 residues. Germline V CDR1 and CDR2: MNHEY, SMNVEV (reference sequence). This CDR3 is CASSPGQGAYGYTF. The CDR3 region has the DNA TGTGCCAGCAGCCCTGGACAGGGGGCCTATGGCTACACCTTC.

The chain recombines TRBV5-5 with TRBJ2-7; TRBD1 is a possible D gene (6 bases). V was shortened by 0 bases and J by 3 bases, with 7 bases between the two germline ends. The CDR3 consists of 13 residues. CDR1 is SGHKS, CDR2 YYEKEE, per germline (reference sequence). The CDR3 protein is CASSLETGYEQYF. Here the CDR3 DNA reads TGTGCCAGCAGCTTGGAGACAGGCTACGAGCAGTACTTC.

The chain combines TRBV29-1 with TRBJ2-7, with 12 bases lining up with TRBD1. CDR3 length: 18 residues. The germline gives CDR1 SQVTM, CDR2 ANQGSEA. V lost 0 bases, J lost 7 bases, and 16 bases stayed unmatched. The DNA of the CDR3 is TGCAGCGTTGAAGATGGCGACGGGGAGGGACAGGGGGCAGGTGAGCAGTACGTC. Translating gives CSVEDGDGEGQGAGEQYV.

The chain combines TRBV2 with TRBJ1-5; 8 bases line up with TRBD1. Looked up from germline, CDR1 is SNHLY and CDR2 is FYNNEI. With 5 bases clipped from V and 2 bases from J, the junction kept 2 bases outside the gene matches. The CDR3 covers 14 residues. Here the CDR3 reads CASSLQGGNQPQHF. The CDR3 DNA follows: TGTGCCAGCAGTCTACAGGGGGGCAATCAGCCCCAGCATTTT.

The V gene is TRBV15, the J gene TRBJ1-2; TRBD1 matches at 9 bases. Germline CDR1 is LNHNV and CDR2 is YYDKDF (reference sequence). The CDR3 contains 17 residues. V was clipped by 4 bases and J by 7 bases; unmatched bases: 16. This CDR3 is CATSTYGGTGLGFGYTF. CDR3 in DNA: TGTGCCACCAGCACCTACGGGGGGACAGGGTTGGGGTTTGGCTACACCTTC.

In DNA, the CDR3 is TGTGCCAGCAGCTTAGAAAGCACAGGGGTCTATGGCTACACCTTC. It yields the protein CASSLESTGVYGYTF. V and J are TRBV7-9 and TRBJ1-2; 7 positions agree with TRBD1. The trim removed 1 base at V and 4 bases at J, leaving 6 bases unmatched. The CDR3 is 15 amino acids. Germline lookup yields CDR1 SEHNR and CDR2 FQNEAQ (reference sequence).

The chain joins TRBV18 to TRBJ2-5; D may be TRBD1 (7 bases). This CDR3 spans 16 amino acids. From germline, CDR1 is KGHSH and CDR2 LQKENI. The V end lost 3 bases, the J end lost 5 bases, and 19 bases lay between the germline ends. CDR3 sequence: CASSPQGGFSVETQYF. CDR3 in DNA: TGTGCCAGCTCACCCCAGGGGGGATTCAGTGTGGAGACCCAGTACTTC.

This chain connects TRBV18 to TRBJ1-2; TRBD1 matches 10 bases. Germline CDR1 KGHSH, CDR2 LQKENI. The ends lost 6 bases at V and 4 bases at J; junction bases unmatched: 5. The length of the CDR3 is 14 residues. The CDR3 loop reads CASSAWDRGYGYTF. In nucleotides, the CDR3 is TGTGCCAGCTCTGCTTGGGACAGGGGCTATGGCTACACCTTC.

The V call is TRBV4-1, the J call TRBJ1-2, with TRBD1 matching over 7 bases. V trimming: 0 bases; J trimming: 4 bases; junction bases outside the gene matches: 11. The CDR3 is 17 amino acids. Germline V CDR1 and CDR2: MGHRA, YSYEKL. The CDR3 DNA reads TGCGCCAGCAGCCAAGATGTAGGGTGGAGGGGGCCCTATGGCTACACCTTC. Residues: CASSQDVGWRGPYGYTF.